This TCR beta chain was captured by sequencing in a study of blood T cell repertoires in COVID-19. Study information: Spain, Italy and the United States supplied samples that represented acute and convalescent COVID-19. The analysed material was cDNA or gDNA that came from T cells, B-cell-depleted T cells, or PBMCs.

Per the original data handling: Amplified reference gene primers provided the basis for estimating nucleated cell counts. The table came from immunoSEQ multiplex PCR; TCRdb's copy has only in-frame clones and leaves some out. From that table come the V and J calls and clone size; the DNA was used to work out D and trimming. The sample has about 240,000 clones, about 80% seen once; the top ten hold over 7.5%. Germline V gene data show CDR1 as MNHEY and CDR2 as SMNVEV (reference sequence). V lost 4 bases and J 4 bases, leaving 13 bases between the germline ends. The CDR3 runs to 14 residues. The clonotype originates from a woman older than 75 with acute or convalescent COVID-19. Sequences were obtained from peripheral blood. V gene TRBV27 combines with J gene TRBJ1-2, with a weak D call TRBD1 (6 bases). The CDR3 here is CASSSQGVFYGYTF. The CDR3, as DNA: TGTGCCAGCAGTTCACAGGGCGTTTTCTATGGCTACACCTTC.